The 22 T cell receptor beta chains presented below share a single source sample, sequenced in a study of T cells in Graves' hyperthyroidism and ophthalmopathy. RNA transcripts were the template for amplifying TCR beta CDR3 regions. With the HTBI primer set, the TCR CDR3 went through a first round of RT-PCR. TCRdb used MiXCR to reprocess the multiplex PCR reads, holding one entry per CDR3 protein. The repertoire includes some 620,000 distinct CDR3 sequences, under 20% of them detected once, and 3.8% sits in the top ten. Source material: blood. These TCRs come from a woman in her thirties with Graves' hyperthyroidism.

This clonotype was seen at least ten times. The V and J genes are TRBV6-1 and TRBJ1-2; 11 bases agree with TRBD1. Germline-derived CDR1 and CDR2 are MNHNS and SASEGT. This CDR3 contains 14 residues. J was trimmed by 3 bases and V by 7 bases; bases with no gene match: 4. The CDR3 loop is CASIRDRGDYGYTF. DNA for the CDR3: TGTGCCAGCATTCGGGACAGGGGGGACTATGGCTACACCTTC.

CDR3 in amino acids: CSARGGSGRTYNEQFF. The CDR3 nucleotides are TGCAGTGCTAGAGGGGGTAGCGGGAGAACTTACAATGAGCAGTTCTTC. The rearrangement links TRBV20-1 to TRBJ2-1; 9 bases are a match to TRBD2. Trimming at V came to 1 base and at J to 4 bases, leaving 8 bases not matched to a gene. The V gene's germline CDR1 is DFQATT and CDR2 SNEGSKA (reference sequence). The CDR3 is made up of 16 amino acids.

This chain joins TRBV7-2 and TRBJ2-3; D remains unclear. Germline V CDR1 and CDR2: SGHTA, FQGNSA. The CDR3 totals 14 residues. V dropped 5 bases and J dropped 7 bases, with 16 bases sitting between them. The CDR3 region is CASSESRSSNTQYF. Here the CDR3 DNA reads TGTGCCAGCAGCGAATCTAGGAGTTCAAATACGCAGTATTTT.

The chain links TRBV2 to TRBJ2-7, with 8 bases matching TRBD1. The CDR3 extends over 14 amino acids. Germline loops: CDR1 SNHLY, CDR2 FYNNEI. Trimming cost V 8 bases and J 5 bases; bases outside gene matches: 11. The CDR3 loop reads CASLNSDRDHEQYF. CDR3 sequence (DNA): TGTGCCAGCTTAAACTCGGACAGGGACCACGAGCAGTACTTC.

In this sample, this clonotype turned up a few times. The genes are TRBV7-8 and TRBJ1-4; the match to TRBD1 covers 8 bases. V trimming: 5 bases; J trimming: 6 bases; junction bases outside the gene matches: 5. There are 14 residues in the CDR3. The V gene's germline CDR1 is SGHVS and CDR2 FQNEAQ. The chain's CDR3 is CASSADRGDEKLFF. CDR3 sequence (DNA): TGTGCCAGCAGCGCCGACAGGGGAGATGAAAAACTGTTTTTT.

The V gene is TRBV6-1, the J gene TRBJ1-6; no clear D. The germline CDR1 and CDR2 sequences are MNHNS and SASEGT. The CDR3 is made up of 14 amino acids. The V gene lost 7 bases and the J gene lost 2 bases, with 9 bases spanning the gap. Written as DNA, the CDR3 is TGTGCCAGCAACGGTCTAACCTATAATTCACCCCTCCACTTT. Its protein product is CASNGLTYNSPLHF.

This clonotype was found many times. V usage is TRBV28 and J usage is TRBJ1-4; 7 bases fit TRBD1. The CDR3 consists of 15 residues. Trimming cost V 2 bases and J 9 bases; bases outside gene matches: 9. The germline gives CDR1 MDHEN, CDR2 SYDVKM. The CDR3: CASSLLVLQGKKLFF. CDR3 DNA: TGTGCCAGCAGTTTACTCGTCTTACAGGGGAAAAAACTGTTTTTT.

Turning to this clonotype: The CDR3 does not close with the conserved phenylalanine or tryptophan, likely indicating a read error. The genes are TRBV28 and TRBJ2-1, with 8 bases matching TRBD1. Germline-derived CDR1 and CDR2 are MDHEN and SYDVKM. With 6 bases clipped from V and 4 bases from J, the junction kept 8 bases outside the gene matches. The CDR3 has 15 amino acids. The DNA for the CDR3 is TGTGCCAGCAGGGACAGGGAATTCGGGTACAATGAGCAGTTCTAC. The encoded protein is CASRDREFGYNEQFY.

This clonotype showed up many times. J is TRBJ2-7 and V is TRBV18, with D perhaps matching TRBD2 (5 bases). The CDR3 consists of 15 residues. CDR1 is KGHSH, CDR2 LQKENI, per germline. V lost 6 bases to trimming and J lost 6 bases, with 21 bases between them. The CDR3 here is CASSGNEGYLGEQYF. The CDR3 region has the DNA TGTGCCAGCTCGGGGAATGAGGGATATCTCGGCGAGCAGTACTTC.

There are many counts of this clonotype. V usage is TRBV7-8 and J usage is TRBJ2-5; TRBD1 matches 7 bases. The germline gives CDR1 SGHVS, CDR2 FQNEAQ. V gave up 5 bases and J gave up 1 base; unmatched junction bases: 4. This CDR3 has 14 amino acids. CDR3 sequence (DNA): TGTGCCAGCAGCCACAGGACAGGCCAAGAGACCCAGTACTTC. Translation: CASSHRTGQETQYF. Filled out from reference TRBV7-8 and TRBJ2-5, the complete variable domain reads GAGVSQSPRYKVAKRGQDVALRCDPISGHVSLFWYQQALGQGPEFLTYFQNEAQLDKSGLPSDRFFAERPEGSVSTLKIQRTQQEDSAVYLCASSHRTGQETQYFGPGTRLLVL.

This clonotype came up many times. The rearrangement links TRBV20-1 to TRBJ2-5; D possibly matches TRBD1 or TRBD2 (5 bases each). The CDR3 has 13 residues. The germline CDR1 and CDR2 sequences are DFQATT and SNEGSKA (reference sequence). V dropped 6 bases and J dropped 2 bases, with 13 bases sitting between them. This chain's CDR3 is CSAGASVQETQYF. The CDR3 coding sequence is TGCAGTGCCGGGGCGTCCGTTCAAGAGACCCAGTACTTC.

This chain connects TRBV4-3 to TRBJ1-5; no definite D call. Per the germline V gene, CDR1 is LGHNA and CDR2 is YSLEER. The V end was cut by 0 bases, the J end by 5 bases, with 11 bases between. CDR3 length: 15 amino acids. The CDR3 DNA reads TGCGCCAGCAGCCAAGATAAGGGAGGGCATCAGCCCCAGCATTTT. Residues: CASSQDKGGHQPQHF.

This clonotype has a handful of counts. The chain combines TRBV7-9 with TRBJ2-1; D is possibly TRBD1 or TRBD2 (5 bases each). Germline V gene lookup returns CDR1 SEHNR and CDR2 FQNEAQ (reference sequence). The CDR3 length is 16 residues. Between the trimmed V and J ends, which lost 5 bases and 1 base, there was a span of 15 bases. CDR3 nucleotides: TGTGCCAGCAGCCCCGTTGGGGGAAGGTCCTACAATGAGCAGTTCTTC. Protein product: CASSPVGGRSYNEQFF.

This clonotype was picked up many times. The chain combines TRBV7-3 with TRBJ2-5, with TRBD1 matching 10 bases. This CDR3 comprises 15 residues. V lost 5 bases, J lost 1 base, and 4 bases stayed unmatched. Germline V CDR1 and CDR2: SGHTA, FQGTGA. The CDR3 here is CASSPDRGVQETQYF. CDR3 coding DNA: TGTGCCAGCAGCCCGGACAGGGGGGTCCAAGAGACCCAGTACTTC.

J is TRBJ2-5 and V is TRBV6-5; TRBD2 aligns across 8 bases. This CDR3 contains 17 residues. Trimming took 4 bases from V and 4 from J; bases not matched to a gene: 14. Germline loops: CDR1 MNHEY, CDR2 SVGAGI. CDR3 residues: CASSSLWDSGTLETQYF. As DNA, the CDR3 is TGTGCCAGCAGTTCTTTGTGGGATAGCGGGACGTTAGAGACCCAGTACTTC.

This clonotype was seen more than once but under ten times. The rearrangement links TRBV7-3 to TRBJ2-1; TRBD2 matches at 11 bases. J gave up 8 bases and V 4 bases, and 13 bases lay outside the gene matches. Germline CDR1 reads SGHTA; CDR2 reads FQGTGA. The CDR3 is 17 residues long. The CDR3 DNA reads TGTGCCAGCAGCTCCCCTGATTTAGCGGGAGGGCCCGATGAGCAGTTCTTC. It yields the protein CASSSPDLAGGPDEQFF.

Notes on this clonotype: This may arise from a read error, as a much more abundant clone is one base away. This rearrangement joins TRBV6-1 to TRBJ2-5; TRBD2 is a possible D gene (6 bases). The CDR3 sequence is 14 residues long. From germline, CDR1 is MNHNS and CDR2 SASEGT. Between the trimmed V and J ends, which lost 6 bases and 11 bases, there was a span of 22 bases. CDR3 loop: CASSLGGRWNEQYF. The CDR3 DNA is TGTGCCAGCAGCCTCGGGGGACGGTGGAATGAGCAGTACTTC.

At least ten counts were recorded for this clonotype. The chain uses TRBV28 and TRBJ2-7, with no clear D. The V gene lost 5 bases and the J gene lost 4 bases, with 9 bases spanning the gap. CDR1 MDHEN and CDR2 SYDVKM come from the germline V gene. The CDR3 extends over 12 amino acids. The DNA of the CDR3 is TGTGCCAGCAGTCAAATAAGATACGAGCAGTACTTC. Protein product: CASSQIRYEQYF.

This clonotype was seen ten or more times. This chain uses TRBV27 with TRBJ1-2; D is unresolved. V was cut by 5 bases and J by 1 base, with 23 bases left in between. The CDR3 is 18 amino acids. The germline V gene has CDR1 MNHEY and CDR2 SMNVEV (reference sequence). CDR3 amino acids: CASSPNNKNPPFNYGYTF. The CDR3 DNA reads as TGTGCCAGCAGTCCAAATAATAAGAACCCTCCCTTTAACTATGGCTACACCTTC.

The V call is TRBV12-3 or TRBV12-4, the J call TRBJ2-1, with D uncertain. V lost 2 bases, J lost 15 bases, and 2 bases lay in between. The CDR3 has 8 amino acids. The CDR3 loop is CASSLRFF. In DNA, the CDR3 is TGTGCCAGCAGTTTAAGGTTCTTC.

This chain joins TRBV29-1 and TRBJ2-1; 7 nucleotides match TRBD2. The CDR3 covers 13 residues. Trimming removed 7 bases from V and 0 bases from J; junction bases left unmatched: 3. Germline lookup yields CDR1 SQVTM and CDR2 ANQGSEA. The CDR3 DNA follows: TGCAGCGATGTAGCGGGCTCCTACAATGAGCAGTTCTTC. Residues: CSDVAGSYNEQFF.

Details on this clonotype: Since a much larger clone is just one base distant, this may be a read error. The chain recombines TRBV27 with TRBJ1-1, with D hard to call. The CDR3 is 14 residues long. CDR1 is MNHEY and CDR2 is SMNVEV in the germline V gene (reference sequence). The germline V and J ends were trimmed by 0 bases and 11 bases, with 16 bases remaining between them. The CDR3 DNA reads TGTGCCAGCAGTTTATCGGGAATTTTGGGGAAGGCTTTCTTT. Protein sequence: CASSLSGILGKAFF.